The 21 T cell receptor beta chains given below trace back to one sample, sequenced in a study of spatial heterogeneity in lung cancer. TCRdb reprocessed the 5' RACE reads with MiXCR, giving one entry per CDR3 protein. The data hold several thousand distinct CDR3 sequences, with under 8% observed a single time. Study-level results: It was found that expanded intratumoral alpha and beta TCR counts tracked tumor mutation counts.

The time point is: sample taken at primary tumor resection. Their specific antigens are unknown. Sequencing used lung tumor tissue, obtained at surgery. The receptors stem from a male donor with early-stage non-small cell lung cancer.

By sample fraction, this clonotype is medium-sized (0.01 to 0.1%). The V call is TRBV20-1, the J call TRBJ1-1, with D tentatively TRBD1 (5 bases). Trimming took 4 bases from V and 3 from J, leaving 18 bases between them. Germline CDR1 reads DFQATT; CDR2 reads SNEGSKA (reference sequence). This CDR3 is 15 amino acids long. CDR3 loop: CSAKVQGDRDTEAFF. The CDR3 nucleotides read TGCAGTGCTAAGGTCCAGGGAGATAGGGACACTGAAGCTTTCTTT.

This clonotype appeared a few times. The V call is TRBV2, the J call TRBJ2-7; either TRBD1 or TRBD2 may fit D (6 bases each). This CDR3 has 15 residues. V lost 6 bases and J 3 bases, leaving 18 bases between the germline ends. The germline gives CDR1 SNHLY, CDR2 FYNNEI. This CDR3 is CASRKQGGPRYEQYF. The CDR3 DNA is TGTGCCAGCAGGAAACAGGGAGGCCCCCGCTACGAGCAGTACTTC.

This clonotype rates as medium-sized. This sequence joins TRBV27 and TRBJ2-1; D might be TRBD1 (5 bases). Trimming shortened V by 5 bases and J by 4 bases, and 9 bases separated the two germline ends. The CDR3 totals 13 residues. From germline, CDR1 is MNHEY and CDR2 SMNVEV (reference sequence). CDR3 region: CASSLTGYNEQFF. CDR3 in DNA: TGTGCCAGCAGTCTCACAGGTTACAATGAGCAGTTCTTC.

The table lists this clonotype with many counts. An end of the junction does not agree with germline; a read error may underlie this. This chain links TRBV28 with TRBJ2-5; possible D gene TRBD2, 5 bases. The germline gives CDR1 MDHEN, CDR2 SYDVKM. The CDR3 runs 13 residues. This CDR3 reads CASSLGGFGVRNF. Written as DNA, the CDR3 is TGTGCCAGCAGTTTGGGTGGATTCGGGGTTAGGAACTTC. Looking up the rest from reference TRBV28 and TRBJ2-5 gives the full variable domain: DVKVTQSSRYLVKRTGEKVFLECVQDMDHENMFWYRQDPGLGLRLIYFSYDVKMKEKGDIPEGYSVSREKKERFSLILESASTNQTSMYLCASSLGGFGVRNFGPGTRLLVL.

Relative to its sample, this clonotype is medium-sized. The rearrangement links TRBV7-2 to TRBJ2-1; TRBD1 is a possible D gene (5 bases). This CDR3 comprises 16 residues. The germline V gene encodes CDR1 SGHTA and CDR2 FQGNSA. V lost 5 bases to trimming and J lost 7 bases, with 21 bases between them. CDR3 sequence reads: CASSPSWSRAGNEQFF. The CDR3 nucleotides are TGTGCCAGCAGCCCGAGTTGGTCCAGGGCAGGGAATGAGCAGTTCTTC. Drawing the rest from reference TRBV7-2 and TRBJ2-1, the complete variable domain is GAGVSQSPSNKVTEKGKDVELRCDPISGHTALYWYRQSLGQGLEFLIYFQGNSAPDKSGLPSDRFSAERTGGSVSTLTIQRTQQEDSAVYLCASSPSWSRAGNEQFFGPGTRLTVL.

This chain links TRBV19 with TRBJ2-7, with 9 bases matching TRBD1. Germline assignment: CDR1 LNHDA and CDR2 SQIVND (reference sequence). J lost 2 bases, V lost 5 bases, and 10 bases had no gene match. The CDR3 runs to 16 residues. CDR3 residues: CASSLNGQGWTYEQYF. As DNA, the CDR3 is TGTGCCAGTAGTCTCAACGGACAGGGGTGGACCTACGAGCAGTACTTC.

This clonotype has at least ten counts. The chain is built from TRBV20-1 and TRBJ2-2; unclear D gene. V was shortened by 1 base and J by 0 bases, with 18 bases between the two germline ends. The germline gives CDR1 DFQATT, CDR2 SNEGSKA (reference sequence). This CDR3 region has 18 residues. DNA for the CDR3: TGCAGTGCTAGAGGAGCGAAGGGTATGAGCCCGAACACCGGGGAGCTGTTTTTT. Amino acids: CSARGAKGMSPNTGELFF.

This clonotype rates as medium-sized. The chain is built from TRBV20-1 and TRBJ2-3; D remains ambiguous. Per germline, CDR1 DFQATT and CDR2 SNEGSKA (reference sequence). The CDR3 contains 12 residues. Trimming shortened V by 1 base and J by 0 bases, and 2 bases separated the two germline ends. The CDR3 DNA sequence: TGCAGTGCTAGAGGTAGCACAGATACGCAGTATTTT. Translating it yields CSARGSTDTQYF.

This chain links TRBV7-2 with TRBJ2-7; TRBD2 matches 7 bases. Germline CDR1 is SGHTA and CDR2 is FQGNSA. The CDR3 covers 14 residues. Trimming took 5 bases from V and 6 from J; bases not matched to a gene: 10. The CDR3 spells CASSPPAGIGEQYF. DNA of the CDR3: TGTGCCAGCAGCCCCCCAGCGGGGATTGGCGAGCAGTACTTC.

In this sample, this clonotype is medium-sized. The chain joins TRBV5-1 to TRBJ2-7; D perhaps matches TRBD1 (6 bases). V was trimmed by 7 bases and J by 2 bases, leaving 16 bases between them. This CDR3 is 14 amino acids long. From germline, CDR1 is SGHRS and CDR2 YFSETQ. CDR3 nucleotide sequence: TGCGCCAGCCGCGACATACAGGGAACCTACGAGCAGTACTTC. It codes for CASRDIQGTYEQYF.

This chain joins TRBV28 and TRBJ2-3; 7 nucleotides match TRBD2. This CDR3 contains 15 residues. The J segment lost 5 bases and the V segment lost 1 base, leaving 6 bases of the junction unmatched. Looked up from germline, CDR1 is MDHEN and CDR2 is SYDVKM. The CDR3 DNA reads as TGTGCCAGCAGTTTATCAGCGGGGTCGGTAGATACGCAGTATTTT. Encoded protein: CASSLSAGSVDTQYF.

The chain employs TRBV4-2 and TRBJ2-5; no definite D call. The germline gives CDR1 LGHNA, CDR2 YNFKEQ. V was trimmed by 0 bases and J by 3 bases, leaving 11 bases between them. The CDR3 length is 15 residues. The CDR3 is CASSQDEGTKETQYF. CDR3 bases: TGTGCCAGCAGCCAAGATGAAGGAACCAAAGAGACCCAGTACTTC.

This clonotype came up many times. This rearrangement joins TRBV7-3 to TRBJ2-1, with TRBD2 matching over 10 bases. The CDR3 extends over 15 amino acids. Looked up from germline, CDR1 is SGHTA and CDR2 is FQGTGA. The V and J ends lost 6 bases and 4 bases, in that order; junction bases with no gene match: 6. CDR3 coding DNA: TGTGCCAGCAGTACAGCGGGGGGGCCATACAATGAGCAGTTCTTC. Translation: CASSTAGGPYNEQFF.

The J gene is TRBJ2-3, the V gene TRBV24-1, with D unclear. Per the germline V gene, CDR1 is KGHDR and CDR2 is SFDVKD. V lost 6 bases and J lost 4, with 7 bases in between. This CDR3 comprises 12 residues. CDR3 protein: CATSSVADTQYF. The CDR3 DNA reads TGTGCCACCAGTTCGGTGGCAGATACGCAGTATTTT.

This clonotype is medium-sized in the sample. The chain recombines TRBV12-3 or TRBV12-4 with TRBJ2-3, with 8 bases matching TRBD2. The CDR3 loop spans 15 amino acids. V was clipped by 6 bases and J by 2 bases; unmatched bases: 7. Here the CDR3 reads CASRIAGWDTDTQYF. DNA for the CDR3: TGTGCCAGCAGGATAGCGGGGTGGGACACAGATACGCAGTATTTT.

In this sample, this clonotype turned up many times. The rearrangement joins TRBV20-1 to TRBJ1-2; 8 bases match TRBD1. CDR3 size: 11 residues. Looked up from germline, CDR1 is DFQATT and CDR2 is SNEGSKA (reference sequence). V was clipped by 7 bases and J by 8 bases; unmatched bases: 6. The CDR3 spells CSEDRGNGYTF. CDR3 bases: TGCAGTGAAGACAGGGGAAACGGCTACACCTTC.

This clonotype has more than one count but fewer than ten. V is TRBV5-4 and J is TRBJ2-2, with D hard to call. V was clipped by 1 base and J by 5 bases, with 15 bases between them. The CDR3 is 16 residues long. Per germline, CDR1 SGHNT and CDR2 YYREEE (reference sequence). For the CDR3, the DNA is TGTGCCAGCAGCTTGCGTTTTATGGAGTTGACCGGGGAGCTGTTTTTT. Residues: CASSLRFMELTGELFF.

This clonotype ranks as medium-sized (0.01 to 0.1%). The genes are TRBV24-1 and TRBJ2-2; D not resolved. This CDR3 is built from 16 residues. V lost 0 bases and J 5 bases, leaving 12 bases between the germline ends. The germline V gene encodes CDR1 KGHDR and CDR2 SFDVKD. CDR3 region: CATSDLPGWGTGELFF. In DNA, the CDR3 is TGTGCCACCAGTGATTTGCCTGGCTGGGGAACCGGGGAGCTGTTTTTT.

The rearrangement links TRBV4-3 to TRBJ1-5, with TRBD1 matching 10 bases. CDR3 length equals 18 residues. V lost 3 bases to trimming and J lost 2 bases; unmatched junction nucleotides: 10. Germline V gives CDR1 LGHNA, CDR2 YSLEER. CDR3 coding DNA: TGCGCCAGCAGCCAGGAACCGCCCGGGACAGGGGGCAATCAGCCCCAGCATTTT. Translating gives CASSQEPPGTGGNQPQHF.

This clonotype showed up many times. The V and J genes are TRBV11-1 and TRBJ2-3, with 11 bases aligning to TRBD2. Per the germline V gene, CDR1 is SGHAT and CDR2 is FQDESV (reference sequence). CDR3 length equals 18 residues. Trimming at V came to 3 bases and at J to 3 bases, leaving 11 bases not matched to a gene. CDR3 region: CASSLSLAGGFRTDTQYF. The CDR3 DNA sequence: TGTGCCAGCAGCTTGTCGCTAGCGGGGGGATTTCGGACAGATACGCAGTATTTT.

This clonotype was recorded at least ten times. The junction departs from the called germline gene at one end, perhaps through a read error. The chain couples TRBV4-2 to TRBJ1-1; unclear D gene. CDR3 length equals 15 residues. From germline, CDR1 is LGHNA and CDR2 YNFKEQ. This CDR3 reads CVSSQEGLRNTEAFF. The CDR3 DNA reads TGTGTCAGCAGCCAAGAGGGCCTTCGGAACACTGAAGCTTTCTTT.